Below, 20 T cell receptor beta chains from the same sample are listed, as sequenced in a study of cytomegalovirus exposure and HLA in healthy donors. This PCR relied on a set of 60 Vbeta primers and 13 Jbeta primers. TCRdb's table, derived via immunoSEQ multiplex PCR, lists solely in-frame clones and lacks some. The table records around 20,000 clones, more than 65% of them present only once. The sequenced sample was PBMCs. The receptors shown here come from a man aged 18-30 years in good health and CMV-seronegative.

The chain links TRBV30 to TRBJ1-1; D might be TRBD1 (6 bases). The CDR3 consists of 14 residues. Trimming took off 6 bases at V and 1 base at J, with 15 bases between the two ends. The germline CDR1 and CDR2 sequences are GTSNPN and SVGIG (reference sequence). This CDR3 is CACATGVPNTEAFF. CDR3 DNA sequence: TGTGCCTGTGCGACAGGTGTACCGAACACTGAAGCTTTCTTT.

DNA of the CDR3: TGTGCCAGCAGTTATTTCCCAGGCAAAGGTGGAAACACCATATATTTT. This codes for CASSYFPGKGGNTIYF. The rearrangement links TRBV6-6 to TRBJ1-3; D gene unclear. The CDR3 runs to 16 residues. The germline V gene has CDR1 MNHNY and CDR2 SVGAGI (reference sequence). V was clipped by 3 bases and J by 3 bases, with 15 bases between them.

The CDR3 loop reads CASSPGTGFYGYTF. CDR3 coding DNA: TGTGCCAGCAGCCCCGGGACAGGGTTCTATGGCTACACCTTC. The V call is TRBV5-6, the J call TRBJ1-2; 9 positions match TRBD1. J was trimmed by 4 bases and V by 4 bases; bases with no gene match: 5. This CDR3 is built from 14 residues. Germline V gene data show CDR1 as SGHDT and CDR2 as YYEEEE.

The chain links TRBV6-5 to TRBJ2-7; 7 nucleotides align to TRBD1. The germline V gene encodes CDR1 MNHEY and CDR2 SVGAGI. Trimming at V came to 6 bases and at J to 7 bases, leaving 9 bases not matched to a gene. The CDR3 has 13 residues. In nucleotides, the CDR3 is TGTGCCAGCAGAGACACAGGGGCACGGGAGCAGTACTTC. Translating it yields CASRDTGAREQYF.

The chain links TRBV6-4 to TRBJ1-2; perhaps TRBD1 as D (6 bases). Germline CDR1 MRHNA, CDR2 SNTAGT. The length of the CDR3 is 14 residues. The V gene lost 7 bases and the J gene lost 4 bases, with 16 bases spanning the gap. The CDR3 DNA follows: TGTGCCAGCATTCTAGACAGGCGTCGCTATGGCTACACCTTC. It encodes CASILDRRRYGYTF.

CDR3 DNA: TGCAGCGTTGAAGTCGGGACAGGGATCAATGGCTACACCTTC. It encodes CSVEVGTGINGYTF. The chain is built from TRBV29-1 and TRBJ1-2; 9 bases line up with TRBD1. The germline V gene encodes CDR1 SQVTM and CDR2 ANQGSEA. The CDR3 has 14 residues. J lost 6 bases, V lost 1 base, and 6 bases had no gene match.

The V gene is TRBV4-1, the J gene TRBJ2-7; 8 positions match TRBD1. Germline V CDR1 and CDR2: MGHRA, YSYEKL. This CDR3 is 13 amino acids long. V lost 4 bases, J lost 5 bases, and 4 bases stayed unmatched. DNA for the CDR3: TGCGCCAGCAGCCTGGCAGGGGGCAACGAGCAGTACTTC. Amino acid sequence: CASSLAGGNEQYF.

The V and J genes are TRBV19 and TRBJ2-7; a possible D gene is TRBD2 (6 bases). The CDR3 totals 14 residues. The germline V gene has CDR1 LNHDA and CDR2 SQIVND (reference sequence). The ends were cut back, 8 bases at V and 13 bases at J, with 27 bases in the middle. The CDR3 is CASHGGLPNPAFYF. The CDR3, as DNA: TGTGCCAGTCATGGGGGACTGCCTAATCCTGCATTTTACTTC.

V and J are TRBV9 and TRBJ2-1; 15 bases align to TRBD2. The length of the CDR3 is 14 residues. The V and J ends lost 2 bases and 12 bases, in that order; junction bases with no gene match: 3. Germline V CDR1 and CDR2: SGDLS, YYNGEE. The CDR3 protein is CASSVGLAGGPQFF. For the CDR3, the DNA is TGTGCCAGCAGCGTTGGACTAGCGGGAGGGCCGCAGTTCTTC.

This chain links TRBV5-1 with TRBJ1-1, with D perhaps TRBD1 (6 bases). CDR3 length equals 16 residues. The V gene lost 2 bases and the J gene lost 5 bases, with 19 bases spanning the gap. CDR1 is SGHRS and CDR2 is YFSETQ in the germline V gene. The CDR3 is CASSLTQGGAVTEAFF. The DNA for the CDR3 is TGCGCCAGCAGCTTAACCCAAGGGGGGGCGGTTACTGAAGCTTTCTTT.

This sequence joins TRBV6-5 and TRBJ2-1; 8 bases fit TRBD2. This CDR3 region has 16 residues. CDR1 MNHEY and CDR2 SVGAGI come from the germline V gene. Trimming took 2 bases from V and 7 from J; bases not matched to a gene: 10. In DNA, the CDR3 is TGTGCCAGCAGTTACCTTGGGATAGCGGGGATGAATGAGCAGTTCTTC. This translates into CASSYLGIAGMNEQFF.

This rearrangement joins TRBV7-9 to TRBJ1-3, with D tentatively TRBD1 (6 bases). V dropped 3 bases and J dropped 2 bases, with 8 bases sitting between them. This CDR3 has 14 residues. Germline V gene lookup returns CDR1 SEHNR and CDR2 FQNEAQ (reference sequence). CDR3 sequence (DNA): TGTGCCAGCAGCTTCCGGACAGCTGGAAACACCATATATTTT. Encoded protein: CASSFRTAGNTIYF. Complete variable domain (other parts from reference TRBV7-9 and TRBJ1-3): DTGVSQNPRHKITKRGQNVTFRCDPISEHNRLYWYRQTLGQGPEFLTYFQNEAQLEKSRLLSDRFSAERPKGSFSTLEIQRTEQGDSAMYLCASSFRTAGNTIYFGEGSWLTVV.

The chain is built from TRBV7-6 and TRBJ2-2, with 14 bases fitting TRBD2. The germline V gene has CDR1 SGHVS and CDR2 FNYEAQ. CDR3 size: 17 residues. J gave up 0 bases and V 4 bases, and 1 base lay outside the gene matches. CDR3 in amino acids: CASSSGLAGANTGELFF. The CDR3 region has the DNA TGTGCCAGCAGCTCGGGACTAGCGGGGGCGAACACCGGGGAGCTGTTTTTT.

In this sample, this clone turned up a few times. J is TRBJ1-5 and V is TRBV6-5, with D unclear. V dropped 2 bases and J dropped 0 bases, with 11 bases sitting between them. CDR1 is MNHEY, CDR2 SVGAGI, per germline. This CDR3 region has 16 residues. This CDR3 reads CASSYGGVNSNQPQHF. CDR3 sequence (DNA): TGTGCCAGCAGTTACGGCGGGGTTAATAGCAATCAGCCCCAGCATTTT.

The V and J genes are TRBV10-3 and TRBJ1-2; D is unclear. V dropped 2 bases and J dropped 8 bases, with 9 bases sitting between them. The CDR3 runs 12 residues. Germline V gene data show CDR1 as ENHRY and CDR2 as SYGVKD. As DNA, the CDR3 is TGTGCCATCAGTGAGGCAGGCCGGGGCTACACCTTC. It is translated as CAISEAGRGYTF.

The V call is TRBV29-1, the J call TRBJ1-1, with TRBD1 as a possible D gene (6 bases). This CDR3 region has 13 residues. Germline assignment: CDR1 SQVTM and CDR2 ANQGSEA. The ends were cut back, 7 bases at V and 0 bases at J, with 12 bases in the middle. CDR3 loop: CSGAQGVNTEAFF. DNA of the CDR3: TGCAGCGGGGCACAGGGTGTGAACACTGAAGCTTTCTTT. Looking up the rest from reference TRBV29-1 and TRBJ1-1 gives the full variable domain: SAVISQKPSRDICQRGTSLTIQCQVDSQVTMMFWYRQQPGQSLTLIATANQGSEATYESGFVIDKFPISRPNLTFSTLTVSNMSPEDSSIYLCSGAQGVNTEAFFGQGTRLTVV.

This clone was recorded a few times. This chain uses TRBV12-5 with TRBJ2-1; 9 nucleotides line up with TRBD2. J lost 10 bases, V lost 3 bases, and 4 bases had no gene match. This CDR3 is 13 amino acids long. Germline lookup yields CDR1 LGHNT and CDR2 FRNRAP. The CDR3, as DNA: TGTGCTAGTGGTTTCCTTAGCGGGAGAGAGCAGTTCTTC. Translated: CASGFLSGREQFF. Combining the CDR3 with reference TRBV12-5 and TRBJ2-1 gives the whole variable domain DARVTQTPRHKVTEMGQEVTMRCQPILGHNTVFWYRQTMMQGLELLAYFRNRAPLDDSGMPKDRFSAEMPDATLATLKIQPSEPRDSAVYFCASGFLSGREQFFGPGTRLTVL.

The CDR3 is CASSWPWDRGRTEAFF. CDR3 coding DNA: TGTGCCAGCAGCTGGCCTTGGGACAGGGGGCGAACTGAAGCTTTCTTT. The chain recombines TRBV5-6 with TRBJ1-1; 12 bases align to TRBD1. Germline CDR1 reads SGHDT; CDR2 reads YYEEEE. Trimming at V came to 3 bases and at J to 5 bases, leaving 8 bases not matched to a gene. This CDR3 contains 16 residues.

This chain joins TRBV2 and TRBJ2-7, with D possibly being TRBD1 (5 bases). This CDR3 has 13 residues. The germline V gene encodes CDR1 SNHLY and CDR2 FYNNEI. Trimming removed 8 bases from V and 1 base from J, with 12 bases in between. In nucleotides, the CDR3 is TGTGCCAGCGAGGCAGGACAATCCTACGAGCAGTACTTC. This codes for CASEAGQSYEQYF.

The chain couples TRBV6-5 to TRBJ2-7, with D possibly being TRBD1 (5 bases). Trimming removed 2 bases at V and 2 bases at J, with 13 bases between. The CDR3 spans 15 residues. Per germline, CDR1 MNHEY and CDR2 SVGAGI. CDR3 in amino acids: CASSYTDGQPYEQYF. DNA of the CDR3: TGTGCCAGCAGTTACACAGACGGACAACCCTACGAGCAGTACTTC.